This T cell receptor beta chain appears in the sequencing data of a study of shared clonotypes between healthy human individuals. Worth noting for this clone: Antigen specificity is unknown. This sample also contains other DNA sequences that code for the same CDR3.

Study-wide findings and caveats: The study's rarefaction showed incomplete sorted-subset sequencing despite large depth. The small donor group covered limited genetic and exposure diversity.

The authors distributed each subset's genomic DNA evenly over several immunoSEQ plates. In replicate PCRs of sorted subsets, approximately 190 ng DNA, approximately 28,000 T cell genomes, was used. Some clones are missing from TCRdb's copy, which holds only in-frame ones; the method was immunoSEQ multiplex PCR. The repertoire holds millions of clones, just over 90% seen once, with roughly 0.13% in the top ten. V was trimmed by 0 bases and J by 4 bases, leaving 10 bases between them. CDR1 and CDR2 from the germline V gene are LGHNA and YSLEER. The CDR3 runs to 15 residues. The receptor was isolated from a man younger than 30 in good health. Sequenced material: naive CD4+ T cells sorted from blood. This sample's subset: CD45RA+ positively selected. The chain combines TRBV4-3 with TRBJ1-3; D perhaps matches TRBD1 (5 bases). The CDR3 coding sequence is TGCGCCAGCAGCCAAGATCGTGGGGGGGGAAACACCATATATTTT. It yields the protein CASSQDRGGGNTIYF.